This T cell receptor (beta chain) was documented in a study of metastatic and nonmetastatic thyroid tumors. Study as a whole: Repertoire comparisons spanned blood and tumor or nodule tissue from malignant and benign thyroid patients.

The authors' processing: Differences in CDR3 between clinicopathological groups were drawn on to build a classifier intended to discriminate distant-metastatic papillary thyroid cancer patients. Using MiXCR, TCRdb reanalyzed the PCR reads. The V and J calls and clone size come from TCRdb's table, not from the authors' own analysis. This table has some 29,000 clones, over 15% appearing once. Germline CDR1 and CDR2: SGHRS and YFSETQ. The V and J ends lost 7 bases and 0 bases, in that order; junction bases with no gene match: 11. This CDR3 comprises 16 residues. There were no patients who had received any treatment before thyroid surgery. In the case of this clone: Its antigen is unidentified.

Study results and caveats: Relative to benign nodules, malignant thyroid tumors were reportedly characterized by significantly elevated TCR beta diversity in blood and tumor.

The sequence was obtained from a female donor with papillary thyroid cancer or a benign thyroid nodule (not recorded which). Some clones in this sample may be carry-over from other donors' samples. Material for sequencing was blood. The chain combines TRBV5-1 with TRBJ1-2; 8 bases line up with TRBD1. Here the CDR3 DNA reads TGCGCCAGCCATTCCGGACAGGGCGGCTCTAACTATGGCTACACCTTC. This codes for CASHSGQGGSNYGYTF.